Presented here are 17 T cell receptor beta chains from one specimen sequenced in a study of PD-1 blockade in mismatch repair-deficient tumors. Produced via immunoSEQ multiplex PCR; TCRdb's table is partial and in-frame only. The data show 13,000 to 15,000 clones, roughly 88% seen once. Specimen: PBMCs, collected less than 15 weeks after starting pembrolizumab. Receptors were obtained from an adult with mismatch repair-deficient cancer.

This clone appeared a single time. This sequence joins TRBV13 and TRBJ2-5, with 8 bases lining up with TRBD2. Unmatched junction bases numbered 8, after V lost 1 base and J lost 4 bases. The CDR3 has 16 residues. Germline lookup yields CDR1 PRHDT and CDR2 FYEKMQ (reference sequence). The CDR3 region has the DNA TGTGCCAGCAGCTTAGTCTCCGGGAGGGCCAGAGAGACCCAGTACTTC. It yields the protein CASSLVSGRARETQYF.

The chain recombines TRBV6-5 with TRBJ2-3, with 7 bases fitting TRBD1. Germline values: CDR1 MNHEY, CDR2 SVGAGI. CDR3 length: 14 amino acids. V shed 5 bases, J shed 4 bases, and the junction held 6 bases outside the gene matches. CDR3 sequence reads: CASSRHGTADTQYF. The CDR3 DNA follows: TGTGCCAGCAGTCGACATGGGACAGCAGATACGCAGTATTTT.

This clone occurred a few times. In DNA, the CDR3 is TGTGCCAGCAGTTCGGCTAAAACTCCCGGACTAGGGGAGACCCAGTACTTC. Translated: CASSSAKTPGLGETQYF. This chain links TRBV27 with TRBJ2-5; the match to TRBD2 covers 7 bases. Germline loops: CDR1 MNHEY, CDR2 SMNVEV (reference sequence). Trimming removed 4 bases from V and 5 bases from J; junction bases left unmatched: 16. The CDR3 contains 17 residues.

This chain uses TRBV9 with TRBJ2-5, with D perhaps TRBD1 (5 bases). Gene TRBJ2-7 matches the end of the DNA better, so the J call may be wrong. Per the germline V gene, CDR1 is SGDLS and CDR2 is YYNGEE. The CDR3 runs to 14 residues. DNA for the CDR3: TGTGCCAGCAGCGTAGGGCAGGGTGGGTACGAGCAGTACTTC. Its protein is CASSVGQGGYEQYF.

This clone was seen only once. V is TRBV5-1 and J is TRBJ2-5; D is possibly TRBD2 (5 bases). CDR1 and CDR2 from the germline V gene are SGHRS and YFSETQ. The CDR3 is 16 residues long. V lost 0 bases and J 2 bases, leaving 14 bases between the germline ends. CDR3 sequence: CASSLVPGSNQETQYF. CDR3 DNA sequence: TGCGCCAGCAGCTTGGTGCCTGGGAGTAATCAAGAGACCCAGTACTTC.

The J gene is TRBJ1-2, the V gene TRBV13; 9 positions match TRBD1. Trimming removed 5 bases from V and 4 bases from J; junction bases left unmatched: 5. Germline V gene sequence: CDR1 PRHDT, CDR2 FYEKMQ (reference sequence). The CDR3 runs 14 residues. The CDR3 DNA is TGTGCCAGCAGCCCTACAGGGGGCGGCTATGGCTACACCTTC. Translating it yields CASSPTGGGYGYTF.

The sample holds a few counts of this clone. The chain employs TRBV5-1 and TRBJ2-3; 15 bases map to TRBD2. Trimming took 4 bases from V and 5 from J; bases not matched to a gene: 11. The CDR3 contains 18 residues. CDR1 and CDR2 from the germline V gene are SGHRS and YFSETQ. DNA of the CDR3: TGCGCCAGCAGCCACGGACTAGCGGGAGGGGCCTGGGTAGATACGCAGTATTTT. Its protein is CASSHGLAGGAWVDTQYF. Based on the CDR3 plus reference TRBV5-1 and TRBJ2-3, the full variable domain is KAGVTQTPRYLIKTRGQQVTLSCSPISGHRSVSWYQQTPGQGLQFLFEYFSETQRNKGNFPGRFSGRQFSNSRSEMNVSTLELGDSALYLCASSHGLAGGAWVDTQYFGPGTRLTVL.

This clone occurred once. The chain recombines TRBV27 with TRBJ2-1; 8 nucleotides align to TRBD1. The CDR3 covers 16 residues. V shed 2 bases, J shed 1 base, and the junction held 4 bases outside the gene matches. Germline lookup yields CDR1 MNHEY and CDR2 SMNVEV (reference sequence). The CDR3 spells CASSLLGQESYNEQFF. The CDR3 coding sequence is TGTGCCAGCAGTTTACTGGGACAGGAGTCCTACAATGAGCAGTTCTTC.

The rearrangement joins TRBV19 to TRBJ2-5, with D possibly being TRBD1 (6 bases). The assigned J gene may be wrong: the sequence end matches TRBJ2-7 better. Germline V lookup: CDR1 LNHDA, CDR2 SQIVND (reference sequence). The length of the CDR3 is 18 residues. In nucleotides, the CDR3 is TGTGCCAGTAGTAGGGGATGGGCAGGACAGTCCCTCCCCTACGAGCAGTACTTC. This encodes CASSRGWAGQSLPYEQYF.

This clone was counted a few times. This chain links TRBV6-5 with TRBJ2-7; perhaps TRBD2 as D (6 bases). The V and J ends lost 7 bases and 3 bases respectively, with 13 bases between them. This CDR3 contains 13 residues. The germline V gene encodes CDR1 MNHEY and CDR2 SVGAGI. The CDR3 reads CASTPGGYYEQYF. CDR3 bases: TGTGCCAGCACCCCCGGAGGGTACTACGAGCAGTACTTC.

The chain uses TRBV30 and TRBJ2-7; perhaps TRBD2 as D (5 bases). The V end was cut by 0 bases, the J end by 3 bases, with 15 bases between. CDR3 length: 15 amino acids. Germline CDR1 GTSNPN, CDR2 SVGIG (reference sequence). The CDR3 region is CAWSVQRRNIYEQYF. CDR3 in DNA: TGTGCCTGGAGTGTACAAAGGAGGAACATCTACGAGCAGTACTTC.

The chain carries TRBV7-9 and TRBJ1-1; D is perhaps TRBD1 (5 bases). The CDR3 sequence is 14 residues long. Looked up from germline, CDR1 is SEHNR and CDR2 is FQNEAQ (reference sequence). The germline V and J ends were trimmed by 1 base and 2 bases, with 8 bases remaining between them. This CDR3 is CASSLGGVNTEAFF. The CDR3 region has the DNA TGTGCCAGCAGCTTAGGGGGGGTAAACACTGAAGCTTTCTTT.

The V and J genes are TRBV7-9 and TRBJ1-4; D might be TRBD1 (5 bases). The CDR3 extends over 14 amino acids. Trimming took 3 bases from V and 5 from J, leaving 10 bases between them. CDR1 and CDR2 from the germline V gene are SEHNR and FQNEAQ (reference sequence). In DNA, the CDR3 is TGTGCCAGCAGCTTCGCGACAGAGAATGAAAAACTGTTTTTT. Protein sequence: CASSFATENEKLFF.

In its sample, this clone was seen a few times. The chain joins TRBV21-1 to TRBJ2-7; whether TRBD2, the table's D call, matches the DNA was not checked. TRBV21-1 is labeled a pseudogene. CDR3 size: 19 residues. CDR3 in DNA: TGTGCCAGCAGCAAATTATATCCCGGACTAGCCGCTAACTCCTACGAGCAGTACTTC. Translated: CASSKLYPGLAANSYEQYF.

This rearrangement joins TRBV13 to TRBJ2-2; TRBD1 aligns across 8 bases. The CDR3 contains 16 residues. Germline V gives CDR1 PRHDT, CDR2 FYEKMQ (reference sequence). V was clipped by 4 bases and J by 5 bases; unmatched bases: 9. CDR3 region: CASSSPGGALTGELFF. CDR3 in DNA: TGTGCCAGCAGCTCACCAGGGGGCGCATTAACCGGGGAGCTGTTTTTT.

This chain connects TRBV6-4 to TRBJ2-1; 9 positions match TRBD2. Germline trimming cut 3 bases from V and 4 bases from J; bases unmatched to any gene: 10. The CDR3 is 17 residues long. CDR1 MRHNA and CDR2 SNTAGT come from the germline V gene. CDR3 coding DNA: TGTGCCAGCAGTGATAAGCCAGCGGGAGGTGGTTACAATGAGCAGTTCTTC. Its protein is CASSDKPAGGGYNEQFF.

The chain has TRBV5-4 and TRBJ1-1; 7 nucleotides agree with TRBD1. The junction had 15 bases not matched to a gene; V was cut back by 4 bases and J by 0 bases. The germline CDR1 and CDR2 sequences are SGHNT and YYREEE (reference sequence). The CDR3 runs 18 residues. CDR3 residues: CASSPPGQITSMNTEAFF. DNA of the CDR3: TGTGCCAGCAGCCCTCCGGGACAGATTACGTCCATGAACACTGAAGCTTTCTTT.